These T cell receptor beta chains were read from a single sample in a study of shared clonotypes between healthy human individuals. Data came from immunoSEQ multiplex PCR; TCRdb stores just in-frame clones and leaves some out. The sample carries roughly 2.1 million clones, about 93% recorded once. The sequenced sample was naive CD8+ T cells from PBMCs. These receptors were obtained from a man between 18 and 35 years old in good health. Some clones in this sample may be carry-over from other donors' samples. Both conserved end residues are part of each CDR3. D genes are given only for firm matches. Not all rows give a size; the values are once, few, many and, for expanded clones, a class.

V	D	size	J	DNA	CDR3
TRBV5-8	.	once	TRBJ2-1	TGTGCCAGCAGCTTGCTCGGTCAGCAGTTCTTC	CASSLLGQQFF
TRBV7-9	TRBD2	.	TRBJ2-1	TGTGCCAGCAGCTCTAGGACTAGCGGGAGATACAATGAGCAGTTCTTC	CASSSRTSGRYNEQFF
TRBV29-1	.	once	TRBJ2-6	TGCAGCGTTGAACAGGGCATAGGACGGGACTCTGGGGCCAACGTCCTGACTTTC	CSVEQGIGRDSGANVLTF
TRBV5-4	.	once	TRBJ2-7	TGTGCCAGCAGCTCCCGACAGGTCAACTCCTACGAGCAGTACTTC	CASSSRQVNSYEQYF
TRBV7-9	.	.	TRBJ1-2	TGTGCCAGCAGCAGTACACGTACCGAAACCTATGGCTACACCTTC	CASSSTRTETYGYTF
TRBV15	.	.	TRBJ2-2	TGTGCCACCAGCAGAGATTGGGTTGGCCCTGGGCCCGACGCGAACACCGGGGAGCTGTTTTTT	CATSRDWVGPGPDANTGELFF
TRBV6-6	.	.	TRBJ2-7	TGTGCCAGCAGTTACTCGATTAGCGGACCCTACGAGCAGTACTTC	CASSYSISGPYEQYF
TRBV7-9	TRBD2	.	TRBJ2-1	TGTGCCAGCATCGGTTCTAGCGGGGTAAATGAGCAGTTCTTC	CASIGSSGVNEQFF
TRBV11-2	TRBD1	.	TRBJ2-1	TGTGCCAGCAGCTACCGGGACAGGGGTCGATTAAGAGAGTTCTTC	CASSYRDRGRLREFF
TRBV28	.	.	TRBJ1-4	TGTGCCAGCAGTCCCCAGACCGGACATAATGAAAAACTGTTTTTT	CASSPQTGHNEKLFF
TRBV28	.	.	TRBJ2-1	TGTGCCAGCACCCAAACGGTACCTGGCGCGGGGGAGCAGTTCTTC	CASTQTVPGAGEQFF
TRBV18	.	.	TRBJ1-3	TGTGCCAGCTCACCACCCGGGGGTGAGGGTGGAAACACCATATATTTT	CASSPPGGEGGNTIYF
TRBV29-1	.	.	TRBJ2-1	TGCAGCGTTGAACGGCGGACCAATGAGCAGTTCTTC	CSVERRTNEQFF
TRBV27	.	.	TRBJ2-1	TGTGCCAGCAGTTTAGTGGGCAGCTCCTACAATGAGCAGTTCTTC	CASSLVGSSYNEQFF
TRBV27	.	.	TRBJ2-7	TGTGCCAGCAGTTTGGGCGGAAACTCCTACGAGCAGTACTTC	CASSLGGNSYEQYF
TRBV7-9	.	.	TRBJ2-3	TGTGCCAGCAGCCTCTTTCACGGGAGCACAGATACGCAGTATTTT	CASSLFHGSTDTQYF
TRBV27	.	.	TRBJ2-7	TGTGCCAGCACTAAGACAGGCTCCTACGAGCAGTACTTC	CASTKTGSYEQYF